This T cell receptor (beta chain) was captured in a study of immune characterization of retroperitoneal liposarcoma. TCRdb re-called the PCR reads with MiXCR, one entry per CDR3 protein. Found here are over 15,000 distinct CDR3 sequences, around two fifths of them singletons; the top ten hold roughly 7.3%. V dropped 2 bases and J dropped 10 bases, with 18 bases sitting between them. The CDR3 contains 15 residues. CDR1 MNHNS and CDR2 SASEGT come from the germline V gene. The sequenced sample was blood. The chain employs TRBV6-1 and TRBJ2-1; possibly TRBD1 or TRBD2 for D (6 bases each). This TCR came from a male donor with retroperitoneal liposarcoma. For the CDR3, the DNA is TGTGCCAGCAGTGAATTGTCGGGGGCCTCCTACGAGCAGTTCTTC. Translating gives CASSELSGASYEQFF.